The 16 T cell receptor beta chains given below trace back to one sample, sequenced in a study of early stage breast cancer tumors. Measured with immunoSEQ multiplex PCR; TCRdb has only the in-frame clones, and not every one. The data show some 20,000 clones, around 83% seen once. Sample: blood. The receptors come from an older person with breast cancer.

The chain employs TRBV7-9 and TRBJ1-1; no firm D call. Trimming took off 8 bases at V and 5 bases at J, with 15 bases between the two ends. In germline, CDR1 is SEHNR, CDR2 FQNEAQ (reference sequence). The CDR3 consists of 13 residues. CDR3 sequence reads: CASGRAGGTEAFF. In nucleotides, the CDR3 is TGTGCCAGCGGCCGGGCGGGTGGGACTGAAGCTTTCTTT.

The CDR3 DNA reads TGTGCCAGTACTTGGGACACATCTAGCACAGATACGCAGTATTTT. Amino acids: CASTWDTSSTDTQYF. J is TRBJ2-3 and V is TRBV19; D possibly corresponds to TRBD1 (6 bases). The CDR3 extends over 15 amino acids. V was trimmed by 7 bases and J by 0 bases, leaving 14 bases between them. From germline, CDR1 is LNHDA and CDR2 SQIVND (reference sequence). Full variable domain (remainder filled in from reference TRBV19 and TRBJ2-3): DGGITQSPKYLFRKEGQNVTLSCEQNLNHDAMYWYRQDPGQGLRLIYYSQIVNDFQKGDIAEGYSVSREKKESFPLTVTSAQKNPTAFYLCASTWDTSSTDTQYFGPGTRLTVL.

This chain joins TRBV4-3 and TRBJ1-5; perhaps TRBD1 as D (5 bases). Germline V lookup: CDR1 LGHNA, CDR2 YSLEER. V lost 0 bases and J lost 2, with 5 bases in between. The CDR3 loop spans 14 amino acids. The CDR3 DNA is TGCGCCAGCAGCCAAGACAGGGGCAATCAGCCCCAGCATTTT. It yields the protein CASSQDRGNQPQHF.

This chain uses TRBV5-1 with TRBJ2-3; 10 bases are shared with TRBD1. This CDR3 is 16 amino acids long. V dropped 0 bases and J dropped 5; count of bases not matched to a gene: 6. Germline CDR1 is SGHRS and CDR2 is YFSETQ. The CDR3 region is CASSLVGTGALDTQYF. The CDR3 coding sequence is TGCGCCAGCAGCTTGGTAGGGACAGGGGCCTTAGATACGCAGTATTTT. Complete variable domain (other parts from reference TRBV5-1 and TRBJ2-3): KAGVTQTPRYLIKTRGQQVTLSCSPISGHRSVSWYQQTPGQGLQFLFEYFSETQRNKGNFPGRFSGRQFSNSRSEMNVSTLELGDSALYLCASSLVGTGALDTQYFGPGTRLTVL.

This clone was recorded once. The chain joins TRBV9 to TRBJ2-1; 10 nucleotides align to TRBD2. The junction had 6 bases not matched to a gene; V was cut back by 4 bases and J by 5 bases. The CDR3 length is 15 residues. Germline V gene sequence: CDR1 SGDLS, CDR2 YYNGEE. CDR3 protein: CASSLTSGVHNEQFF. CDR3 nucleotide sequence: TGTGCCAGCAGCCTCACTAGCGGGGTCCACAATGAGCAGTTCTTC.

V usage is TRBV6-6 and J usage is TRBJ2-2; the match to TRBD2 covers 13 bases. J was trimmed by 6 bases and V by 7 bases; bases with no gene match: 5. In germline, CDR1 is MNHNY, CDR2 SVGAGI (reference sequence). The CDR3 is 15 amino acids. The CDR3 sequence is CASIPGLAGSGELFF. The CDR3 coding sequence is TGTGCCAGCATCCCGGGACTAGCGGGGTCCGGGGAGCTGTTTTTT.

The chain employs TRBV2 and TRBJ1-1; a possible D gene is TRBD1 (6 bases). The CDR3 is made up of 14 amino acids. The germline V and J ends were trimmed by 6 bases and 0 bases, with 11 bases remaining between them. CDR1 SNHLY and CDR2 FYNNEI come from the germline V gene. The CDR3 DNA is TGTGCCAGCAGAGCCACAGGGTTGAACACTGAAGCTTTCTTT. Amino acid sequence: CASRATGLNTEAFF.

The chain joins TRBV19 to TRBJ2-7; 8 bases map to TRBD1. Per the germline V gene, CDR1 is LNHDA and CDR2 is SQIVND (reference sequence). This CDR3 is built from 14 residues. Trimming at V came to 2 bases and at J to 1 base, leaving 1 base not matched to a gene. The CDR3 loop reads CASSIQGASYEQYF. The CDR3 DNA is TGTGCCAGTAGTATACAGGGGGCTTCCTACGAGCAGTACTTC.

This chain uses TRBV15 with TRBJ2-7; 9 nucleotides agree with TRBD1. The germline CDR1 and CDR2 sequences are LNHNV and YYDKDF (reference sequence). This CDR3 is built from 16 residues. Trimming took 5 bases from V and 1 from J; bases not matched to a gene: 9. The CDR3 loop reads CATSAYGTGNSYEQYF. The DNA of the CDR3 is TGTGCCACCAGCGCCTACGGGACAGGGAATTCCTACGAGCAGTACTTC. Complete variable domain (other parts from reference TRBV15 and TRBJ2-7): DAMVIQNPRYQVTQFGKPVTLSCSQTLNHNVMYWYQQKSSQAPKLLFHYYDKDFNNEADTPDNFQSRRPNTSFCFLDIRSPGLGDTAMYLCATSAYGTGNSYEQYFGPGTRLTVT.

This chain uses TRBV5-1 with TRBJ2-2; a weak D match, TRBD2 (7 bases). Trimming left V 0 bases short and J 1 base short, with 13 bases between. CDR3 length equals 17 residues. Germline loops: CDR1 SGHRS, CDR2 YFSETQ. The CDR3 sequence: CASSLDARGGNTGELFF. The CDR3 nucleotides are TGCGCCAGCAGCTTGGATGCTAGGGGGGGGAACACCGGGGAGCTGTTTTTT.

The chain couples TRBV5-1 to TRBJ2-7; TRBD1 matches at 7 bases. The CDR3 is 15 amino acids. The V gene's germline CDR1 is SGHRS and CDR2 YFSETQ. The trim removed 0 bases at V and 2 bases at J, leaving 5 bases unmatched. DNA of the CDR3: TGCGCCAGCAGCTTGGTGACAGGGCAACCCTACGAGCAGTACTTC. Translated, it gives CASSLVTGQPYEQYF.

The chain joins TRBV10-1 to TRBJ2-2; possibly TRBD2 for D (6 bases). Germline values: CDR1 WNHNN, CDR2 SYGVQD (reference sequence). The CDR3 length is 11 residues. The V and J ends lost 9 bases and 5 bases respectively, with 7 bases between them. The CDR3 here is CARGGTGELFF. In DNA form, the CDR3 reads TGCGCCAGGGGGGGTACCGGGGAGCTGTTTTTT.

This chain connects TRBV29-1 to TRBJ2-7; D not certain. Germline CDR1 and CDR2: SQVTM and ANQGSEA. The V end lost 3 bases, the J end lost 0 bases, and 18 bases lay between the germline ends. CDR3 length equals 16 residues. CDR3 nucleotide sequence: TGCAGCGTTGAGGGCCTACACGGATCGAGCTCCTACGAGCAGTACTTC. It specifies CSVEGLHGSSSYEQYF.

This chain links TRBV5-1 with TRBJ1-2, with D possibly being TRBD1 (5 bases). In germline, CDR1 is SGHRS, CDR2 YFSETQ. This CDR3 has 13 amino acids. With 0 bases removed from V and 8 bases from J, the gap between germline ends came to 11 bases. The CDR3 DNA sequence: TGCGCCAGCAGCTTGGCCGGGGGAGAGGGCTACACCTTC. It specifies CASSLAGGEGYTF.

CDR3 DNA: TGTGCCAGCAGCTTGGCGGGGCGATTCGCAGATACGCAGTATTTT. Amino acid sequence: CASSLAGRFADTQYF. The chain joins TRBV7-6 to TRBJ2-3; tentative D call: TRBD2 (6 bases). CDR1 and CDR2 (germline): SGHVS, FNYEAQ. V lost 3 bases, J lost 4 bases, and 14 bases lay in between. The CDR3 sequence is 15 residues long.

The chain couples TRBV2 to TRBJ1-1, with D possibly TRBD1 on 6 matching bases. This CDR3 has 15 amino acids. Trimming shortened V by 6 bases and J by 4 bases, and 18 bases separated the two germline ends. CDR1 and CDR2 from the germline V gene are SNHLY and FYNNEI. The CDR3 spells CASSEGTGRITEAFF. The CDR3 DNA reads TGTGCCAGCAGCGAGGGTACAGGGAGAATCACTGAAGCTTTCTTT.